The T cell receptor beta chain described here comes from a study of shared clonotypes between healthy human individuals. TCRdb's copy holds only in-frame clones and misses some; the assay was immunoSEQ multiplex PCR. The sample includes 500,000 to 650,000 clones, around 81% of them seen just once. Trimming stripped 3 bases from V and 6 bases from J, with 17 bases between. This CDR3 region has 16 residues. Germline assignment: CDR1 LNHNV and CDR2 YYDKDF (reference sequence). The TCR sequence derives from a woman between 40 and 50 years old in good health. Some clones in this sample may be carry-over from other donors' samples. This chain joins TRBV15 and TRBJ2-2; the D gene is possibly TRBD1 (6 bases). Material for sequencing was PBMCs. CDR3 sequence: CATSRAQGEGAGELFF. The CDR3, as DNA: TGTGCCACCAGCAGGGCCCAGGGAGAGGGGGCCGGGGAGCTGTTTTTT. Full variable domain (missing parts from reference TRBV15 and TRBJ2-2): DAMVIQNPRYQVTQFGKPVTLSCSQTLNHNVMYWYQQKSSQAPKLLFHYYDKDFNNEADTPDNFQSRRPNTSFCFLDIRSPGLGDTAMYLCATSRAQGEGAGELFFGEGSRLTVL.